These T cell receptor beta chains were read from a single sample in a study of cytomegalovirus exposure and HLA in healthy donors. Clones were sequenced by immunoSEQ multiplex PCR, and TCRdb holds only the in-frame ones, with some missing. Here the sample spans about 69,000 clones, less than 75% being singletons. The sequencing sample was made of PBMCs. These receptors were collected from a woman in her 30s in good health and CMV-seronegative. Each CDR3 is given with its conserved first and last residue.

j_call v_call cdr3_aa
TRBJ1-6 TRBV19 CASSIAGQGSSPLHF
TRBJ1-2 TRBV30 CAWSVLQGYTF
TRBJ2-5 TRBV5-1 CASSLSQGLGETQYF
TRBJ2-1 TRBV7-3 CASSLRVGGGLNNEQFF
TRBJ1-6 TRBV7-9 CASSLSRRDRENSPLHF
TRBJ1-3 TRBV6-5 CASSYYSSASGNTIYF
TRBJ1-1 TRBV7-2 CASSLAGPGGSEAFF
TRBJ1-2 TRBV7-9 CASSAYRAGDRINYGYTF
TRBJ1-4 TRBV9 CASSRTTGEKLFF
TRBJ2-1 TRBV2 CASKGQASYNEQFF
TRBJ2-5 TRBV15 CATSRDRGGEETQYF
TRBJ2-2 TRBV28 CASRDSFTGELFF
TRBJ1-1 TRBV7-8 CASTASGTEAFF
TRBJ1-1 TRBV28 CASNVMGGTEAFF
TRBJ2-7 TRBV30 CAWSVHGRPQYEQYF
TRBJ1-4 TRBV2 CASKTGTGGSEKLFF
TRBJ1-5 TRBV6-6 CASSSLDRGNQPQHF
TRBJ2-3 TRBV10-3 CATEGVSTDTQYF
TRBJ1-1 TRBV7-6 CASSLSPPTRRVNTEAFF
TRBJ2-7 TRBV14 CASSQARQGALYF
TRBJ2-1 TRBV15 CATSRDLAGGLWEQFF
TRBJ2-1 TRBV6-1 CASRPRQGNEQFF
TRBJ2-1 TRBV5-6 CASNPTGFYNEQFF
TRBJ2-5 TRBV30 CAWSLRETQYF
TRBJ1-2 TRBV28 CASSLIQGGGYTF
TRBJ2-1 TRBV29-1 CSVAFSGHPNEQFF
TRBJ1-1 TRBV6-6 CASRDSQGATEAFF
TRBJ2-7 TRBV5-1 CASSKERDRGSEQYF
TRBJ2-3 TRBV27 CASSLTGDTQYF
TRBJ2-4 TRBV12-5 CARIRRGQGDNVQYF
TRBJ2-2 TRBV7-7 CASKGSRGTGELFF
TRBJ2-7 TRBV7-8 CASSYGTGFGEQYF
TRBJ1-1 TRBV30 CAWSEDGRTEAFF
TRBJ1-2 TRBV2 CASSTLQGGYGYTF
TRBJ2-3 TRBV2 CASSEPGTGGGTDTQYF
TRBJ2-7 TRBV6-6 CASTETSGAGYEQYF
TRBJ1-4 TRBV2 CASLRTGGIGEKLFF
TRBJ2-3 TRBV23-1 CASSQMDPTGQGIEDTQYF
TRBJ1-1 TRBV9 CASSVDNRRNTEAFF
TRBJ2-3 TRBV6-4 CASSDTSGGSTDTQYF
TRBJ2-7 TRBV10-3 CAISDPGTRSYEQYF
TRBJ1-1 TRBV7-9 CASRASGQIMNTEAFF
TRBJ1-2 TRBV4-1 CASSPPLDRHQDGYTF
TRBJ1-5 TRBV13 CASSLGRSNQPQHF
TRBJ2-2 TRBV27 CASSSALGVNTGELFF
TRBJ1-1 TRBV5-4 CASSILSRQTEAFF
TRBJ2-7 TRBV11-2 CASSSRLAGDPPGQYF
TRBJ2-3 TRBV15 CATSGKLAGFSTDTQYF
TRBJ2-1 TRBV7-3 CASSLTERLADEQFF
TRBJ2-3 TRBV2 CASSGDSDSTDTQYF
TRBJ2-2 TRBV9 CASSVGVTGELFF
TRBJ1-3 TRBV7-8 CASSLDRALSGNTIYF
TRBJ2-3 TRBV18 CASSPPAGGPNTDTQYF
TRBJ1-5 TRBV5-3 CARRWTFNQPQHF
TRBJ2-1 TRBV19 CASRRQETYNEQFF